The source of this T cell receptor beta chain is a study of blood T cell repertoires in COVID-19. TCRdb's table, derived via immunoSEQ multiplex PCR, lists solely in-frame clones and lacks some. The sample lists over 95,000 clones; 75% to 85% were seen once. This clone was seen just once. Mismatch with germline at one junction end may stem from a read error. The germline CDR1 and CDR2 sequences are SSHAT and FNYEAQ (reference sequence). This CDR3 comprises 15 residues. The receptor comes from a human donor in a cohort sampled during active COVID-19. The chain uses TRBV7-7 and TRBJ2-1; D not certain. The sequencing sample was made of peripheral blood. CDR3 loop: CASSPTTKSYNEQFF. As DNA, the CDR3 is TGTGCTAGCAGCCCCACGACAAAATCCTACAATGAGCAGTTCTTC.